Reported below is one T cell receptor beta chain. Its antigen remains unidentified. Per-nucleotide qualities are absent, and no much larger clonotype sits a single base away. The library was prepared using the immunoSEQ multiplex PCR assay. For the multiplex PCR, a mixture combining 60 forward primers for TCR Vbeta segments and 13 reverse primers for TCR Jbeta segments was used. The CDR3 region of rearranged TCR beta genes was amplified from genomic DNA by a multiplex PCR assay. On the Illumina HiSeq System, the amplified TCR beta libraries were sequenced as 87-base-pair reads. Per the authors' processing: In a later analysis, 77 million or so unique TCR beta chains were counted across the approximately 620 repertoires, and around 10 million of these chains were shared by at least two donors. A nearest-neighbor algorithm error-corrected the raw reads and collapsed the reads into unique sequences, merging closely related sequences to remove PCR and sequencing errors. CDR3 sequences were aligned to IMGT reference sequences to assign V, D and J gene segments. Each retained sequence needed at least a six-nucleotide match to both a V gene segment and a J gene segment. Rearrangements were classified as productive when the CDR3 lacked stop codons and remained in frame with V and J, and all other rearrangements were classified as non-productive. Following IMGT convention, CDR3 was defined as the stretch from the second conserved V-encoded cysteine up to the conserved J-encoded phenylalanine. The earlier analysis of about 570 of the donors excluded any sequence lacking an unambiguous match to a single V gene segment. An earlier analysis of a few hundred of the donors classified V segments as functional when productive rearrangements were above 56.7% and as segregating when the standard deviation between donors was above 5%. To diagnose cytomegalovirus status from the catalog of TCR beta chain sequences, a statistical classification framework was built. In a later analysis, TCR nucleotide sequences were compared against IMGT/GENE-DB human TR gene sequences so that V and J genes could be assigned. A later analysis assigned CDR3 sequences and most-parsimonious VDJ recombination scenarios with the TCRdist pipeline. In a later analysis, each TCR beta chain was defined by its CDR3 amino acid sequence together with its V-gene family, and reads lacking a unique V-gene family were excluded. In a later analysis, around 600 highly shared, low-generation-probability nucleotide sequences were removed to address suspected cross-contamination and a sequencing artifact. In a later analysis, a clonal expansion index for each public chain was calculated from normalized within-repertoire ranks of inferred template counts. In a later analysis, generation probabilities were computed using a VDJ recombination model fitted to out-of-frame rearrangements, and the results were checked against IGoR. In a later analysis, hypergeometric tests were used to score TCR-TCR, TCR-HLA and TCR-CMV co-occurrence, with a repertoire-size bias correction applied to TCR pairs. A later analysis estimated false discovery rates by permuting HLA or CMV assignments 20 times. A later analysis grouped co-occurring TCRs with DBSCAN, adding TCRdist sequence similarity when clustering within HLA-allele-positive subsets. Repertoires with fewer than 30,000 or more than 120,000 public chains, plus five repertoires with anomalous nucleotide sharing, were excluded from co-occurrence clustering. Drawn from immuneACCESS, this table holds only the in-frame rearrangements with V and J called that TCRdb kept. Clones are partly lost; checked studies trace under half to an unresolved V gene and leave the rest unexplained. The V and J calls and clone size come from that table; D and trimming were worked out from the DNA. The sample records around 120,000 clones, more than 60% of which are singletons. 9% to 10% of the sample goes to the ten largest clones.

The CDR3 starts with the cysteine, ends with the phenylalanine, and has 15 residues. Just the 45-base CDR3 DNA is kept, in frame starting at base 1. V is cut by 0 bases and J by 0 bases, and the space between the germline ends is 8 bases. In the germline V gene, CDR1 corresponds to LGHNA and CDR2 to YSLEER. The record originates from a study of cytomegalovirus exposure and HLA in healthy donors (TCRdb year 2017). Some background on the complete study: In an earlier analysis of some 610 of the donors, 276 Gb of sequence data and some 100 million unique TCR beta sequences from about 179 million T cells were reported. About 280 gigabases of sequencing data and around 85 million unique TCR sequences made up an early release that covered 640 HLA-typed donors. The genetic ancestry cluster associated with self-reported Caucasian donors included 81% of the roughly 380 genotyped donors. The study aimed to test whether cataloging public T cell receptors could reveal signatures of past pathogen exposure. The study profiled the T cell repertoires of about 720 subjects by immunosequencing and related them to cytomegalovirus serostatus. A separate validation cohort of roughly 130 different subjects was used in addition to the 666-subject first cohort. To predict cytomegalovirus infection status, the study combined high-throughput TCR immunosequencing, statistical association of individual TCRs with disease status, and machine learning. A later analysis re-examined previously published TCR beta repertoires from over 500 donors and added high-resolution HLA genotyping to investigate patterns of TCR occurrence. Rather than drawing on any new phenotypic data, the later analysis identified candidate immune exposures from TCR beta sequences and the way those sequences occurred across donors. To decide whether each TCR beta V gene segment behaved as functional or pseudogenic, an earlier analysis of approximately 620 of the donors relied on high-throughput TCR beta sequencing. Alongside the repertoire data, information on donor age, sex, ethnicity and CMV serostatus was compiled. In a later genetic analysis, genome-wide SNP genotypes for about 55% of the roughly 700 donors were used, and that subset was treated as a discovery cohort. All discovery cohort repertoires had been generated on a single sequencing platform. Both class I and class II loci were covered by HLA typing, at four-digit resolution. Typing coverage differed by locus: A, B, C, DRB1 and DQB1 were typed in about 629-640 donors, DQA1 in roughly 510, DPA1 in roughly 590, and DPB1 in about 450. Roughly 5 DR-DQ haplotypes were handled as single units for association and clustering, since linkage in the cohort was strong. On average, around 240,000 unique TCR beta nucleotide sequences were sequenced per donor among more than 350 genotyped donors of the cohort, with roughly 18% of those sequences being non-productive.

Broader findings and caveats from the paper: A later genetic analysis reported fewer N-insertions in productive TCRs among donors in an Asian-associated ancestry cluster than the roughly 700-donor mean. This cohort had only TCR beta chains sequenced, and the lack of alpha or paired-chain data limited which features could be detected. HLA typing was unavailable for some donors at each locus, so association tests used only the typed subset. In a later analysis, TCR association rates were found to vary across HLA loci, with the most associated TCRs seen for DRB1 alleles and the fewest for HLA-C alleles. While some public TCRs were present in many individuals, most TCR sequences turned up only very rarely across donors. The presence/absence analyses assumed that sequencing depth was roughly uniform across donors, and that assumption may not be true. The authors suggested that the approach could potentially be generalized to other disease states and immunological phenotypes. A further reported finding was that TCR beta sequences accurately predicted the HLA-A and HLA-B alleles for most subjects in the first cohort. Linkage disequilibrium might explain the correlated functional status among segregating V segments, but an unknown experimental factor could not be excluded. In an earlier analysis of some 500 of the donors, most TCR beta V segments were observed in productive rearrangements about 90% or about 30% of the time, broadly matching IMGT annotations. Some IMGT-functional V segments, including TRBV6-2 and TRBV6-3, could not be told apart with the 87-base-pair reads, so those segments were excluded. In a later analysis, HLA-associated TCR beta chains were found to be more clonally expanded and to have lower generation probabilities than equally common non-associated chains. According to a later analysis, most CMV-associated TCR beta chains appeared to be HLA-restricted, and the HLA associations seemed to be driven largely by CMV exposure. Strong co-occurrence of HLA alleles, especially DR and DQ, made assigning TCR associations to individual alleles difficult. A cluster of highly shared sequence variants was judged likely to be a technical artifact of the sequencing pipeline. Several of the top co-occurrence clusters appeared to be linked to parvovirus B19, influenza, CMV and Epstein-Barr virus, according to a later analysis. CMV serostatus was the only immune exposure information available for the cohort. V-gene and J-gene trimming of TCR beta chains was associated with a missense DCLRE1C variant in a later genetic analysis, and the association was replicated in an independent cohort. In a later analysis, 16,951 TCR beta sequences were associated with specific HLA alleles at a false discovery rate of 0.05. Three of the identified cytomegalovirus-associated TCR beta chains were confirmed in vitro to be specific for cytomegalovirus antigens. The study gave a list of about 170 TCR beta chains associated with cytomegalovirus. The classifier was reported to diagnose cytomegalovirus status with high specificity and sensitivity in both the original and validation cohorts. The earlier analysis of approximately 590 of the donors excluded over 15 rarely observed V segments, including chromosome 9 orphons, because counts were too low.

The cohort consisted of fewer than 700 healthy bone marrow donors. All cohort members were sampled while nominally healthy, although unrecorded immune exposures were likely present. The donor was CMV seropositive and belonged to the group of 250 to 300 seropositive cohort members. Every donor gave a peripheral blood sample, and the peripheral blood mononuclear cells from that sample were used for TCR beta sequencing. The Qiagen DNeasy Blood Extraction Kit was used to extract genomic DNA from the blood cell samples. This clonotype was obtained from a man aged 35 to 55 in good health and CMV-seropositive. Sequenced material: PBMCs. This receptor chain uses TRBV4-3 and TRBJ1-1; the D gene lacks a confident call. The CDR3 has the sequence CASSQDWLLNTEAFF. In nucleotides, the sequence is TGCGCCAGCAGCCAAGATTGGCTGCTGAACACTGAAGCTTTCTTT.